The T cell receptor (beta chain) described here comes from a study of shared clonotypes between healthy human individuals (TCRdb year 2020). Study-wide context: The cohort included three men and a couple of women between 18 and 49 years of age. For each donor, CD4 naive and CD4 memory were each run on three plates, CD8 naive on two plates, and CD8 memory on one plate. The study deeply sequenced blood TCR repertoires of about 5 healthy adults to estimate repertoire size and the extent of clonotype sharing between individuals. Different laboratories and diverse techniques were used to prepare libraries and sequence TCR repertoires, to increase sequencing depth and limit assay-specific biases. Between about 0.94 and 8.9 billion PBMCs per donor were obtained by leukapheresis. Here is what the overall study found, with its caveats: Incomplete sequencing was indicated by rarefaction of sorted-subset datasets, despite the large sequencing depth. Across a handful of donors, 5% to 6% of naive CD4, around 3.3% of naive CD8, 2.3% of memory CD4, and 0.4% to 0.45% of memory CD8 clonotypes were shared. Because the study included only a small number of donors, the genetic and exposure-history diversity represented was limited. Compared with non-shared clonotypes, the clonotypes found in all four sorted-subset donors had higher generation probabilities. Larger estimated clonotype richness was generally found for naive subsets than for memory subsets. Based on pairwise subsampling, the degree of clonotype sharing among donors was expected to be affected by sequencing depth. Sampling was limited to blood, and TCR repertoires in tissue likely differ from TCR repertoires in blood.

Using the deep immunoSEQ assay, multiplex PCR amplified TCR CDR3 regions from genomic DNA. Genomic DNA extracted from each cell subset was distributed evenly over all wells of several immunoSEQ 96-well plates, and each plate served as one replicate. Each replicate PCR for sorted subsets received roughly 0.2 ug genomic DNA, equal to roughly 30,000 T cell genomes. The purified libraries were quantified using a Qubit 3.0 fluorometer, sized with a Bioanalyzer 2100, and then quantified again using the KAPA Library Quantification kit. Every immunoSEQ 96-well plate was sequenced on a separate single-read 150-cycle Illumina NextSeq 550 flow cell. The published analysis was carried out like this. The immunoSEQ output contained only junctional sequences without quality scores, so filtering could not match that applied to full-length reads. Sequences were annotated with PyIR, a Python wrapper for IgBLAST v1.9, using IMGT germline references to assign V/J genes and CDR3. Reads were removed for weak V/J assignments (E-value above 1e-6), missing CDR3, stop codons, out-of-frame junctions, or ambiguous translated residues. V3J clonotypes were defined as sequences sharing the same inferred V gene, J gene, and CDR3 amino acid sequence. To compute the percentage overlap between repertoires, the number of shared unique clonotypes was divided by the size of the smaller repertoire. Three approaches were used to assess repertoire richness: RTK rarefaction, the Chao1 estimator, and Recon v2.1 estimates of unobserved clonotypes. Generation probabilities were computed with OLGA for all TCRbeta clonotypes obtained by the gDNA method from a few donors. This is the immuneACCESS table as TCRdb keeps it, with only in-frame sequences that have V and J called. A part of the clones is gone; compared with another copy, unresolved V genes explain less than half, and the rest is unexplained. The DNA was the basis for D and trimming; V, J and clone size are from that table. This sample is represented by around 2.1 million clones; approximately 94% of them were singletons. 0.13% of the sample rests with the top ten.

Counted from cysteine to phenylalanine, this CDR3 has 15 amino acids. Only the CDR3 DNA stays, 45 bases, in frame from base 1. V and J lose 0 bases and 6 bases, and a span of 11 bases separates them. The germline V gene sets CDR1 to SGHVS and CDR2 to FQNEAQ. On this clone: Its target antigen remains unknown. Base qualities are missing; no much larger clone stands one base away.

The donors were healthy, HIV-negative adults with no recently reported acute infections or vaccinations. Every donor was a Caucasian adult living in Nashville, Tennessee, USA. Magnetic negative selection was used to enrich CD4+ T cells, after which naive cells were positively selected on CD45RA and the negative fraction became the memory subset. Blood was obtained by leukapheresis, after which PBMCs were separated by Ficoll-Histopaque density gradient centrifugation and cryopreserved in liquid nitrogen vapor phase. Purity and quantity of every magnetically sorted T cell population were checked by analytical flow cytometry. From each sorted fraction, genomic DNA was isolated and quantified by UV absorbance on a Nanodrop 2000c.

What was sequenced was naive CD4+ T cells sorted from blood. The meaning of the sample's cell subset or site label: CD45RA+ positively selected. The TCR originated in a man between 18 and 29 years old in good health. The chain couples TRBV7-8 to TRBJ2-2, with no confidently assigned D gene. The CDR3 reads CASSLAGSVAGELFF. The nucleotide sequence reads as follows: TGTGCCAGCAGCTTAGCGGGGTCGGTGGCCGGGGAGCTGTTTTTT.